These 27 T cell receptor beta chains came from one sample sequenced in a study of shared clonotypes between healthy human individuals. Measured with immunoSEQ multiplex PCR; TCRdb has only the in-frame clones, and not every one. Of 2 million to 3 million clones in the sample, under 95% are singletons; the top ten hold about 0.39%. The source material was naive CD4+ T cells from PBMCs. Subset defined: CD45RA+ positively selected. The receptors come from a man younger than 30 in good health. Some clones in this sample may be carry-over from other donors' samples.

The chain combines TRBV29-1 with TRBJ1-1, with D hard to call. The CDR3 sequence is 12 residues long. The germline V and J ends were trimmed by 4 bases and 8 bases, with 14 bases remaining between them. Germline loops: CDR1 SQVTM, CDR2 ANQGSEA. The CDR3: CSVAKSAGEAFF. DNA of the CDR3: TGCAGCGTTGCGAAGAGCGCAGGAGAAGCTTTCTTT.

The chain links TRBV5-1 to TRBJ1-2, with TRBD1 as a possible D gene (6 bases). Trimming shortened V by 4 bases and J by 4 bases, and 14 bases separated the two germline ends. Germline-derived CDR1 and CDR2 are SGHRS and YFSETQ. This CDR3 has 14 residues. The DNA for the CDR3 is TGCGCCAGCAGCGTAAACACAGGGATCTATGGCTACACCTTC. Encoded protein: CASSVNTGIYGYTF.

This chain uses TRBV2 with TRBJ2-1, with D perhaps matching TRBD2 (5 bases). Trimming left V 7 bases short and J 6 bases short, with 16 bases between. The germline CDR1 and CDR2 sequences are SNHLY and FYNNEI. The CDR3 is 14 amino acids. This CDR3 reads CASNGVWGVNEQFF. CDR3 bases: TGTGCCAGCAACGGCGTTTGGGGAGTCAATGAGCAGTTCTTC.

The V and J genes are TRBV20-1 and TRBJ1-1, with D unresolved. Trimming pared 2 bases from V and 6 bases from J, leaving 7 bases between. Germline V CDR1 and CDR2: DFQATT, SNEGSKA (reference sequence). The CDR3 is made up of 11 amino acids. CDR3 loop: CSARQTAEAFF. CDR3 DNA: TGCAGTGCTAGACAGACGGCTGAAGCTTTCTTT.

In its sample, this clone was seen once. CDR3 nucleotides: TGTGCCAGCAGCTTAGGGTCCGGACAGGGGACTGAAGCTTTCTTT. It yields the protein CASSLGSGQGTEAFF. This sequence joins TRBV7-2 and TRBJ1-1; 9 nucleotides match TRBD1. The ends lost 1 base at V and 5 bases at J; junction bases unmatched: 5. Germline V gene data show CDR1 as SGHTA and CDR2 as FQGNSA. CDR3 length: 15 amino acids.

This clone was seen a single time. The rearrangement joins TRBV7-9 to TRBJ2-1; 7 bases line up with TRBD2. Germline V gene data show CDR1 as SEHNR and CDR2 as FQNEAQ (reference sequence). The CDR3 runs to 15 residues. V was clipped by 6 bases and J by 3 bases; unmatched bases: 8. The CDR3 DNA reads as TGTGCCAGCAGAAGGGGCGGGGGAGACTACAATGAGCAGTTCTTC. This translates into CASRRGGGDYNEQFF.

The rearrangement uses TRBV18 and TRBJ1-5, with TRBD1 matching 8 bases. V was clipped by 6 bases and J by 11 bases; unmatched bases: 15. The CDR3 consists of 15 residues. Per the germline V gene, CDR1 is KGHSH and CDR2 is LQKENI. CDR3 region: CASSTGTGVYPAQHF. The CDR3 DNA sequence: TGTGCCAGCTCTACCGGGACAGGAGTTTATCCAGCCCAGCATTTT.

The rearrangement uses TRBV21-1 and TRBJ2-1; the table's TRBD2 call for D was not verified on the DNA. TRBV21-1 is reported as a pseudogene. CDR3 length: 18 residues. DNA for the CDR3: TGTGCCAGCAGCAAAGCGAGGTGGACTAGCGGGAGTGAGGATGAGCAGTTCTTC. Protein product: CASSKARWTSGSEDEQFF.

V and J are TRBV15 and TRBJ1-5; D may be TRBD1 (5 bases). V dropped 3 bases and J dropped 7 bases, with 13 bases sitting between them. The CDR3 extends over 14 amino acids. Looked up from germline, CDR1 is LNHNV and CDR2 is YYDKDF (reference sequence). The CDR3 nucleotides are TGTGCCACCAGCAGGGGGGGAGCATACCAGCCCCAGCATTTT. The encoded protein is CATSRGGAYQPQHF.

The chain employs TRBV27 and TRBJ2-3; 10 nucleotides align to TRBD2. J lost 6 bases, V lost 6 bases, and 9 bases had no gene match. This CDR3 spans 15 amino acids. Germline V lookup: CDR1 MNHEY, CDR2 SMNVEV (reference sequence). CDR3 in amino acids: CASRHRLAGVDTQYF. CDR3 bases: TGTGCCAGCAGGCATCGGCTAGCGGGAGTCGATACGCAGTATTTT.

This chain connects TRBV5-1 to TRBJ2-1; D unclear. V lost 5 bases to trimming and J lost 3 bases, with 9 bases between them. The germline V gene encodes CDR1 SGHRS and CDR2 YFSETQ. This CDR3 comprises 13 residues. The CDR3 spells CASSQLGYNEQFF. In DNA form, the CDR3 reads TGCGCCAGCAGTCAGCTAGGCTACAATGAGCAGTTCTTC. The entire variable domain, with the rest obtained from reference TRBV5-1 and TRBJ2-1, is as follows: KAGVTQTPRYLIKTRGQQVTLSCSPISGHRSVSWYQQTPGQGLQFLFEYFSETQRNKGNFPGRFSGRQFSNSRSEMNVSTLELGDSALYLCASSQLGYNEQFFGPGTRLTVL.

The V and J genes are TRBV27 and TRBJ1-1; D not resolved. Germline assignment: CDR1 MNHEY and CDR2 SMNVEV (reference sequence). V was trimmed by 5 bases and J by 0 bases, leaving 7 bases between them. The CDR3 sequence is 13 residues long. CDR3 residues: CASSLTMNTEAFF. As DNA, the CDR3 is TGTGCCAGCAGTCTAACTATGAACACTGAAGCTTTCTTT.

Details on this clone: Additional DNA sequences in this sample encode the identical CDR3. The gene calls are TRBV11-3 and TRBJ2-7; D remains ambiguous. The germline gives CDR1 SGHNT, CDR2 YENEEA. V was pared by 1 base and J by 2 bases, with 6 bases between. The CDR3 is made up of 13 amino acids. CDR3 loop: CASSLGLAYEQYF. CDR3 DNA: TGTGCCAGCAGCTTAGGTCTGGCCTACGAGCAGTACTTC.

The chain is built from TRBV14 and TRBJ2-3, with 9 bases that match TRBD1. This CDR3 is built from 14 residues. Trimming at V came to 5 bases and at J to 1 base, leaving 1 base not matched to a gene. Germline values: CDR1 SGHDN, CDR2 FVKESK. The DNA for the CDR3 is TGTGCCAGCAGCGACAGGGGGGGCACAGATACGCAGTATTTT. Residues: CASSDRGGTDTQYF. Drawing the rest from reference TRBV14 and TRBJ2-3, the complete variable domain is EAGVTQFPSHSVIEKGQTVTLRCDPISGHDNLYWYRRVMGKEIKFLLHFVKESKQDESGMPNNRFLAERTGGTYSTLKVQPAELEDSGVYFCASSDRGGTDTQYFGPGTRLTVL.

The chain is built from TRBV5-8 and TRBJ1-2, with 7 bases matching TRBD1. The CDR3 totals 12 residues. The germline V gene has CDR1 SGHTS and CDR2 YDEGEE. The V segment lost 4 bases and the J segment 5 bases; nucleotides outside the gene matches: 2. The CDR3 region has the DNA TGTGCCAGCAGCCGGGACAGATATGGCTACACCTTC. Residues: CASSRDRYGYTF.

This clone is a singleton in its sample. CDR3 DNA sequence: TGTGCCAGCAGCTCCTACAGGAGCTCCTACGAGCAGTACTTC. This translates into CASSSYRSSYEQYF. The V gene is TRBV11-2, the J gene TRBJ2-7; D perhaps matches TRBD1 (5 bases). The germline CDR1 and CDR2 sequences are SGHAT and FQNNGV. CDR3 length: 14 amino acids. Trimming shortened V by 4 bases and J by 0 bases, and 10 bases separated the two germline ends.

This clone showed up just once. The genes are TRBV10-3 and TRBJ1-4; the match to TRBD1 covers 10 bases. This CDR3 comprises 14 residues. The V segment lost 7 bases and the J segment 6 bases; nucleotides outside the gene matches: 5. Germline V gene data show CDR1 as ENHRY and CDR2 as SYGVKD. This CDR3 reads CAIKMGQGHEKLFF. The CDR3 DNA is TGTGCCATCAAAATGGGACAGGGGCATGAAAAACTGTTTTTT.

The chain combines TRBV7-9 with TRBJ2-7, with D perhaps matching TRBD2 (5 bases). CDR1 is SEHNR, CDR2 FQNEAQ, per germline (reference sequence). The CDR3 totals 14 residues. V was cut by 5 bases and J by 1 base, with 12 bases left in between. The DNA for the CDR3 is TGTGCCAGCAGCAGACGGACGGGATCCTACGAGCAGTACTTC. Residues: CASSRRTGSYEQYF.

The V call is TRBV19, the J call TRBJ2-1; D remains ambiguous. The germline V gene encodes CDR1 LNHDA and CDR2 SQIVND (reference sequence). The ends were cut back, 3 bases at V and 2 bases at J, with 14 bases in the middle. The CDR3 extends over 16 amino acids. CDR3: CASSISYLVTYNEQFF. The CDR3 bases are TGTGCCAGTAGTATCTCATATCTAGTAACCTACAATGAGCAGTTCTTC.

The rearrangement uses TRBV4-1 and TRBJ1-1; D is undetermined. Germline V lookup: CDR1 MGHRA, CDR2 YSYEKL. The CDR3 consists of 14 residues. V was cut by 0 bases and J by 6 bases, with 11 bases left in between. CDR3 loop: CASSQDGRRPEAFF. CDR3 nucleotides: TGCGCCAGCAGCCAAGATGGTAGAAGGCCTGAAGCTTTCTTT.

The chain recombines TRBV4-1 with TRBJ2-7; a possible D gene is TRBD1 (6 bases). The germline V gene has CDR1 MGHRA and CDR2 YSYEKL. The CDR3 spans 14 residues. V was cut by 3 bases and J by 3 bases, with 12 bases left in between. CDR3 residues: CASSHLGQSYEQYF. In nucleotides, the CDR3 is TGCGCCAGCAGCCACTTAGGACAGAGCTACGAGCAGTACTTC.

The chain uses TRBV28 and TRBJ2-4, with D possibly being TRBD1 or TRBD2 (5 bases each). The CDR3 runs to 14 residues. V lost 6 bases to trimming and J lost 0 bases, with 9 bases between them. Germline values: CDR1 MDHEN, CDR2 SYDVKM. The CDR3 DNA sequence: TGTGCCAGCAGGATTGGGACAGCCAAAAACATTCAGTACTTC. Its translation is CASRIGTAKNIQYF.

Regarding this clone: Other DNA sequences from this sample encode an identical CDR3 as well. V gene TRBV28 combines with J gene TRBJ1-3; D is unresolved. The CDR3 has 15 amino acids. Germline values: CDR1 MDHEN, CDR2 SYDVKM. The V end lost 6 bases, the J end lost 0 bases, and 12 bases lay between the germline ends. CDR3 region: CASSPGGSSGNTIYF. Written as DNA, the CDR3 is TGTGCCAGCAGCCCTGGCGGGAGCTCTGGAAACACCATATATTTT.

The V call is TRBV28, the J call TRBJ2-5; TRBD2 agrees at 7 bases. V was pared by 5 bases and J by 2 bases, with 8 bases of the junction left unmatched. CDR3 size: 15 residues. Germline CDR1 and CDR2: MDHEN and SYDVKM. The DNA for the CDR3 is TGTGCCAGCAGTGGCTCTCCGGGAGGACAAGAGACCCAGTACTTC. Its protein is CASSGSPGGQETQYF.

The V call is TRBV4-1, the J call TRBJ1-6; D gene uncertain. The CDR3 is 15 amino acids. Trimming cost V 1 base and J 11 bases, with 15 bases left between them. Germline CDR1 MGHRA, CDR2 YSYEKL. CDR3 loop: CASSQAVGPSTPLHF. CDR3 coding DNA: TGCGCCAGCAGCCAAGCGGTAGGGCCGTCGACACCCCTCCACTTT.

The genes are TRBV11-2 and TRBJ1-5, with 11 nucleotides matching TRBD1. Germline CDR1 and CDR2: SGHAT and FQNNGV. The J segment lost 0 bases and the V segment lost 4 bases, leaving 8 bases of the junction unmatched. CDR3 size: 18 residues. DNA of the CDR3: TGTGCCAGCAGCTCCTCCGGGACAGGGGGTTATAGCAATCAGCCCCAGCATTTT. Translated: CASSSSGTGGYSNQPQHF.

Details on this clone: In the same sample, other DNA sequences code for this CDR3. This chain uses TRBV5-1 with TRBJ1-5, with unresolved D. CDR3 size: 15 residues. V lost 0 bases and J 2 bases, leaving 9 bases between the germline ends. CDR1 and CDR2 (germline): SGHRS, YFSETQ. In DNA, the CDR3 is TGCGCCAGCAGCTTGGGCGGGTCCGGCAATCAGCCCCAGCATTTT. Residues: CASSLGGSGNQPQHF.